This T cell receptor (beta chain) was documented in a study of blood T cell repertoires in COVID-19. Study at large: Spain, Italy and the United States supplied samples that represented acute and convalescent COVID-19. Sources were T cells, B-cell-depleted T cells, or PBMCs; the material itself was cDNA or gDNA.

The CDR3 contains 16 residues. Germline values: CDR1 MNHEY, CDR2 SMNVEV (reference sequence). V lost 5 bases to trimming and J lost 1 base; unmatched junction nucleotides: 8. Study processing details: Estimation of nucleated cell counts was performed using reference gene primer amplification. The repertoire was sequenced with immunoSEQ multiplex PCR; TCRdb's copy has only in-frame clones and lacks some. The DNA gave D and trimming, while V, J and clone size come from that table. The table lists roughly 120,000 clones, around 86% of them singletons. What was sequenced was peripheral blood. The source of this sequence is an older woman with acute or convalescent COVID-19. The chain recombines TRBV27 with TRBJ2-3; 8 positions agree with TRBD2. CDR3 residues: CASSPSGRGGTDTQYF. The CDR3 nucleotides are TGTGCCAGCAGTCCCTCGGGGCGGGGGGGCACAGATACGCAGTATTTT.